Reported below is one T cell receptor (beta chain). The sample originates from a study of blood T cell repertoires in COVID-19. Germline V gene sequence: CDR1 SGHNT, CDR2 YENEEA. The trim removed 0 bases at V and 3 bases at J, leaving 8 bases unmatched. The CDR3 contains 17 residues. TCRdb keeps only in-frame clones here, not all; method: immunoSEQ multiplex PCR. The table lists 220,000 or so clones, 82% of them singletons. Specimen: PBMCs or T cells enriched from blood (not recorded which). The origin of this receptor is a woman aged 60-75 years who had recovered from COVID-19. The J gene is TRBJ1-3, the V gene TRBV11-3; 7 nucleotides agree with TRBD1. CDR3 bases: TGTGCCAGCAGCTTAGATTGGGGGACAGATTATGGAAACACCATATATTTT. Its translation is CASSLDWGTDYGNTIYF.